This T cell receptor beta chain was profiled in a study of cytomegalovirus exposure and HLA in healthy donors. Findings of the study overall: Later on, an analysis found that several of the most significant clusters appeared to be linked to common viral pathogens, which included parvovirus B19. The classifier reportedly diagnosed cytomegalovirus status with high specificity and sensitivity. V- and J-gene trimming in TCR beta was tied to a missense DCLRE1C variant by an analysis performed later. Per a prior analysis, the majority of TCR beta V segments were productive roughly 87% or roughly 30% of the time.

As to this clone: Its cognate antigen is unknown.

The PCR made use of 60 Vbeta and 13 Jbeta primers. Repertoires were generated with immunoSEQ multiplex PCR, while TCRdb's copy carries only in-frame clones and drops some. The sample yields around 150,000 clones, more than 70% seen once. The TCR originated in a male donor in good health and CMV-seropositive. Material for sequencing was PBMCs.

Here the CDR3 reads CASTRTGDTGELFF. The CDR3 bases are TGTGCCAGTACCAGGACAGGGGACACCGGGGAGCTGTTTTTT. The genes are TRBV19 and TRBJ2-2, with 9 bases that match TRBD1. This CDR3 comprises 14 residues. CDR1 and CDR2 (germline): LNHDA, SQIVND (reference sequence). V lost 7 bases to trimming and J lost 3 bases; unmatched junction nucleotides: 3.